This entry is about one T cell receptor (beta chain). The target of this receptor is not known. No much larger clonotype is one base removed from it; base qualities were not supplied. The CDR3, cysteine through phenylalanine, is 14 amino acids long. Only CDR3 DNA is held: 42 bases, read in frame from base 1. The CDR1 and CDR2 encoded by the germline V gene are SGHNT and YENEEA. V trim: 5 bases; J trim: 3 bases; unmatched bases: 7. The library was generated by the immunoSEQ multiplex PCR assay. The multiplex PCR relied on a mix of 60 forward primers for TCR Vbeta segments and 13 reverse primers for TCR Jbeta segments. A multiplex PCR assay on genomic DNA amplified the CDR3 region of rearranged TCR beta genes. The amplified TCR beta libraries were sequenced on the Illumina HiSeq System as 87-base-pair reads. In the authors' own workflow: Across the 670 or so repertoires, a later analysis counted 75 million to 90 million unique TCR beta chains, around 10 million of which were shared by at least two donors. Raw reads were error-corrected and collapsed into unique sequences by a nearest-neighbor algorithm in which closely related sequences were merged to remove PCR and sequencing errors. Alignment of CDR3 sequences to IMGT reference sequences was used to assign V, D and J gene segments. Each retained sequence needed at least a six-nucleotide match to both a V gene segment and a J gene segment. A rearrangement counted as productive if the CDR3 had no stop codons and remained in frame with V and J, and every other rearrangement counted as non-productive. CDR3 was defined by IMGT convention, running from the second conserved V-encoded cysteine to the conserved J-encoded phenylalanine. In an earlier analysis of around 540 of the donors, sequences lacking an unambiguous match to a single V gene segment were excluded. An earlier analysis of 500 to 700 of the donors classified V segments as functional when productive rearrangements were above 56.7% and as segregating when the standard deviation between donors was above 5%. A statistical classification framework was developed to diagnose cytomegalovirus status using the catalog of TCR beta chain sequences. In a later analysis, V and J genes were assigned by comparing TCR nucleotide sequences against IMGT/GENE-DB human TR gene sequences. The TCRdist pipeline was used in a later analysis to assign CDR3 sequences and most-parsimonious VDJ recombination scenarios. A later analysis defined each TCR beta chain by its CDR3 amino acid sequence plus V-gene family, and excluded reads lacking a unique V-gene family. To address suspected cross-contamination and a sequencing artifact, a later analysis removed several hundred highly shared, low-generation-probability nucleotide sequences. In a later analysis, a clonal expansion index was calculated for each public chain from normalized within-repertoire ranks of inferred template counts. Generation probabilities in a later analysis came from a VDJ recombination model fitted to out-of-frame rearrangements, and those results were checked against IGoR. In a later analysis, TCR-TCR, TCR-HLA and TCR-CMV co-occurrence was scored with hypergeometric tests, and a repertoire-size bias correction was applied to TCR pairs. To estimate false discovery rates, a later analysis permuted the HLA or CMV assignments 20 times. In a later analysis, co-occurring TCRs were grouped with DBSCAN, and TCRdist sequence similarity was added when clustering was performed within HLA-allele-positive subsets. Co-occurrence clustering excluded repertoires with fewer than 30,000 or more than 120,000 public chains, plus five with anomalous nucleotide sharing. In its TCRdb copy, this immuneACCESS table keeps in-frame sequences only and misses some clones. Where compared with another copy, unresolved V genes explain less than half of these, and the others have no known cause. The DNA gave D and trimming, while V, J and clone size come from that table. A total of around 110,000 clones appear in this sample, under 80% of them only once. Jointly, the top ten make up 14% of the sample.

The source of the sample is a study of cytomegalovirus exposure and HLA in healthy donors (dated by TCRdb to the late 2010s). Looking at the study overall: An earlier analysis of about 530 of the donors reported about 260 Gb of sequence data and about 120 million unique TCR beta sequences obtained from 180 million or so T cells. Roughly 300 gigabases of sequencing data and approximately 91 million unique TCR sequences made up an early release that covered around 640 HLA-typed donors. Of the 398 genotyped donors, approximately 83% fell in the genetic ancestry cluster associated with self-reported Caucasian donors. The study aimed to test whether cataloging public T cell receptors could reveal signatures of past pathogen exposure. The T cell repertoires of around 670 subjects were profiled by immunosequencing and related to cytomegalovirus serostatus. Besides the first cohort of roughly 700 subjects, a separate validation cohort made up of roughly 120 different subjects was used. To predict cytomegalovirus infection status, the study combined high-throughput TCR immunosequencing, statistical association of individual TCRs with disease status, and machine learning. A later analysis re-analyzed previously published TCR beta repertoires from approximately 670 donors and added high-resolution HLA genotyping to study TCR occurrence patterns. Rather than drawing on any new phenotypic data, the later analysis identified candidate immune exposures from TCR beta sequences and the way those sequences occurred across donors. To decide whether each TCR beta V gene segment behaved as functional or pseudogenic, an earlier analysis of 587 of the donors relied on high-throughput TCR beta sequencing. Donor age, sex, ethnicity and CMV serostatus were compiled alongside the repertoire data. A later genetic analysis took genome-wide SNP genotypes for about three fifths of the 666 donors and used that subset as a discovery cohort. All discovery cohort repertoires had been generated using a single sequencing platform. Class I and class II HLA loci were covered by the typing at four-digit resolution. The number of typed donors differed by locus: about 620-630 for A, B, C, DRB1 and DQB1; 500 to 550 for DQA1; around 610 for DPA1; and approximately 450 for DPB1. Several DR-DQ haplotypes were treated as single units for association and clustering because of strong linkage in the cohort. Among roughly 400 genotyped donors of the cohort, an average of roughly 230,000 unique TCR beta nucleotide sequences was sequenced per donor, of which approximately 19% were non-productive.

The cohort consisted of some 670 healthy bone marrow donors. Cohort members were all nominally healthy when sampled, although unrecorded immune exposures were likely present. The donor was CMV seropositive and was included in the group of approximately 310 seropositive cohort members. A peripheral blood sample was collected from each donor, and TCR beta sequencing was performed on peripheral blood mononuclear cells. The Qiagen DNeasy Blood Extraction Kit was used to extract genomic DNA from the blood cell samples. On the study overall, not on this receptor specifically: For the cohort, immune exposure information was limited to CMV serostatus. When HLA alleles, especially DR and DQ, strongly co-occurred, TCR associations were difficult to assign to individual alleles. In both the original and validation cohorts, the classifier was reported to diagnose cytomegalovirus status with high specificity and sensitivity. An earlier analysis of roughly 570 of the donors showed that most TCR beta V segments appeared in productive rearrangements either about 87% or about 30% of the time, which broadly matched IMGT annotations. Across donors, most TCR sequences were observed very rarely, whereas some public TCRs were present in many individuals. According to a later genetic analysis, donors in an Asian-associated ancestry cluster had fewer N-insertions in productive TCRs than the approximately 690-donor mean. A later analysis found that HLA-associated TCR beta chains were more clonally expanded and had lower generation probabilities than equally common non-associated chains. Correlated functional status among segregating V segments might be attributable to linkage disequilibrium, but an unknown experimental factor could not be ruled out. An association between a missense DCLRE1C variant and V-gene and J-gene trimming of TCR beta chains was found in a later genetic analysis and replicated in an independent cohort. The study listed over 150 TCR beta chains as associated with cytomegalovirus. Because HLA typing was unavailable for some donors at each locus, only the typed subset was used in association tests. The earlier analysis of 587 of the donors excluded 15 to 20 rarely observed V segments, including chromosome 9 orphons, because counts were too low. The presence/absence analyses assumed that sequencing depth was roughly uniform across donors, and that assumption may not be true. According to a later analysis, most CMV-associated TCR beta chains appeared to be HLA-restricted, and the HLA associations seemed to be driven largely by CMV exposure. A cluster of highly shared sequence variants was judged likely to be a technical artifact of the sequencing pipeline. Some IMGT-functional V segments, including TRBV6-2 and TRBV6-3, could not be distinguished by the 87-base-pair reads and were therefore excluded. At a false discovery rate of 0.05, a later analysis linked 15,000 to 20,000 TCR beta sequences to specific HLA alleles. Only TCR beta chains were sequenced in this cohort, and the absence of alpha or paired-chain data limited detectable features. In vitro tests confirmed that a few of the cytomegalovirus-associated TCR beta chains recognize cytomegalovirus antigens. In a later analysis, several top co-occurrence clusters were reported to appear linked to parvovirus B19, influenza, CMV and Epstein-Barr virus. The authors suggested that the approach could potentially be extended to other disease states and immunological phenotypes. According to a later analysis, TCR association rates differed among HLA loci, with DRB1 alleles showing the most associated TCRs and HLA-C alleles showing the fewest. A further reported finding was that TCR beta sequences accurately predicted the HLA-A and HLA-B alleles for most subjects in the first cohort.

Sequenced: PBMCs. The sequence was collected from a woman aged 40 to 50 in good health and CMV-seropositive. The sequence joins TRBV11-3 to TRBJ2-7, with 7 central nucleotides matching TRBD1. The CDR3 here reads CASSRRQGIYEQYF. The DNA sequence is TGTGCCAGCAGCCGAAGACAGGGAATCTACGAGCAGTACTTC.